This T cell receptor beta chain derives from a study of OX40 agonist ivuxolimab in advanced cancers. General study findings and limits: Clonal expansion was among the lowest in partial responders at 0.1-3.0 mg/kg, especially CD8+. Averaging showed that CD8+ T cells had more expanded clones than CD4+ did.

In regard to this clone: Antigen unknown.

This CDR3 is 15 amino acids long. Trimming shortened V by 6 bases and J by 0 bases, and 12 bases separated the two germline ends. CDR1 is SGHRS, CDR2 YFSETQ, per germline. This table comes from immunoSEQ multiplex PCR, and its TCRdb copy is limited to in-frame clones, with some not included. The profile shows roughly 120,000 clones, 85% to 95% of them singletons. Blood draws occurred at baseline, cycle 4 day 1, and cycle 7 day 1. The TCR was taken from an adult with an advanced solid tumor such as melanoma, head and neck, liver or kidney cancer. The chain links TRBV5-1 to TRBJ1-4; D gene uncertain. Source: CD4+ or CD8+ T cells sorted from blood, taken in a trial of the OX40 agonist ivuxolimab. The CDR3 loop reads CASTPQSATNEKLFF. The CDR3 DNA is TGCGCCAGCACCCCCCAGTCCGCAACTAATGAAAAACTGTTTTTT.